Following are 13 T cell receptor beta chains from one sample sequenced in a study of OX40 agonist ivuxolimab in advanced cancers. To prepare the library, the immunoSEQ multiplex PCR assay was applied. TCRdb limited this immuneACCESS table to in-frame rearrangements with V and J called. A share of clones is missing; checked studies link under half to unresolved V genes, and the rest is unexplained. In all, the sample holds tens of thousands of clones, and 80% to 90% of those were seen once. The biggest ten clones account for about 0.88% of the sample. The source was CD4+ or CD8+ T cells sorted from blood, collected in a trial of the OX40 agonist ivuxolimab. Source of these receptors: an adult with an advanced solid tumor such as melanoma, head and neck, liver or kidney cancer.

This clone was counted a single time. The chain combines TRBV7-9 with TRBJ2-5; D could derive from TRBD1 or TRBD2 (7 bases each). The germline CDR1 and CDR2 sequences are SEHNR and FQNEAQ (reference sequence). Between the trimmed V and J ends, which lost 2 bases and 5 bases, there was a span of 12 bases. The CDR3 has 14 residues. CDR3 region: CASSLRQGGETQYF. The CDR3 DNA reads as TGTGCCAGCAGCTTACGACAGGGAGGGGAGACCCAGTACTTC.

V is TRBV5-5 and J is TRBJ2-7, with a weak D call TRBD1 (5 bases). The germline CDR1 and CDR2 sequences are SGHKS and YYEKEE (reference sequence). The CDR3 sequence is 13 residues long. The V gene lost 4 bases and the J gene lost 0 bases, with 8 bases spanning the gap. In DNA, the CDR3 is TGTGCCAGCAGCCCAGGGCTCTCCTACGAGCAGTACTTC. Its translation: CASSPGLSYEQYF.

This clone is a singleton in its sample. The V gene is TRBV28, the J gene TRBJ2-1; the match to TRBD1 covers 7 bases. CDR3 length: 12 amino acids. V was clipped by 6 bases and J by 7 bases; unmatched bases: 3. Germline loops: CDR1 MDHEN, CDR2 SYDVKM. The CDR3 sequence is CASSRGWNEQFF. DNA of the CDR3: TGTGCCAGCAGCAGGGGGTGGAATGAGCAGTTCTTC.

This chain uses TRBV28 with TRBJ1-4; 9 bases align to TRBD1. The CDR3 spans 13 residues. J was trimmed by 8 bases and V by 5 bases; bases with no gene match: 3. The V gene's germline CDR1 is MDHEN and CDR2 SYDVKM. CDR3 amino acids: CASSMDRGEKLFF. Written as DNA, the CDR3 is TGTGCCAGCAGTATGGACAGGGGAGAAAAACTGTTTTTT. Full variable domain (outside the CDR3, taken from reference TRBV28 and TRBJ1-4): DVKVTQSSRYLVKRTGEKVFLECVQDMDHENMFWYRQDPGLGLRLIYFSYDVKMKEKGDIPEGYSVSREKKERFSLILESASTNQTSMYLCASSMDRGEKLFFGSGTQLSVL.

The chain uses TRBV28 and TRBJ2-1, with TRBD2 as a possible D gene (7 bases). Trimming left V 3 bases short and J 5 bases short, with 26 bases between. Germline V lookup: CDR1 MDHEN, CDR2 SYDVKM. The CDR3 is 19 residues long. The CDR3 loop reads CASSFAGAVWTPPNNEQFF. CDR3 DNA sequence: TGTGCCAGCAGTTTTGCGGGGGCGGTTTGGACTCCGCCCAACAATGAGCAGTTCTTC.

V is TRBV9 and J is TRBJ2-1; weak D call: TRBD2 (6 bases). The CDR3 is 14 amino acids. Trimming took 3 bases from V and 5 from J, leaving 12 bases between them. Germline assignment: CDR1 SGDLS and CDR2 YYNGEE. CDR3 protein: CASSALGLHNEQFF. The CDR3 coding sequence is TGTGCCAGCAGCGCCCTGGGACTTCACAATGAGCAGTTCTTC.

This sequence joins TRBV19 and TRBJ2-7; a possible D gene is TRBD1 (8 bases). Germline V gene sequence: CDR1 LNHDA, CDR2 SQIVND (reference sequence). The CDR3 consists of 16 residues. Trimming cost V 10 bases and J 2 bases, with 24 bases left between them. Here the CDR3 reads CATEATGQGLPYEQYF. As DNA, the CDR3 is TGTGCCACAGAGGCCACCGGACAGGGACTACCCTACGAGCAGTACTTC. Variable domain in full (rest from reference TRBV19 and TRBJ2-7): DGGITQSPKYLFRKEGQNVTLSCEQNLNHDAMYWYRQDPGQGLRLIYYSQIVNDFQKGDIAEGYSVSREKKESFPLTVTSAQKNPTAFYLCATEATGQGLPYEQYFGPGTRLTVT.

The chain carries TRBV7-2 and TRBJ1-4, with D tentatively TRBD1 (6 bases). There are 14 residues in the CDR3. The V gene's germline CDR1 is SGHTA and CDR2 FQGNSA. V was pared by 5 bases and J by 7 bases, with 14 bases between. CDR3 region: CASSPRTASEKLFF. The CDR3 nucleotides read TGTGCCAGCAGCCCTAGGACAGCGAGTGAAAAACTGTTTTTT.

This rearrangement joins TRBV28 to TRBJ1-1; no clear D gene. Trimming cost V 5 bases and J 1 base, with 14 bases left between them. This CDR3 spans 15 amino acids. Germline loops: CDR1 MDHEN, CDR2 SYDVKM. The CDR3 sequence is CASSPVLTQNTEAFF. CDR3 coding DNA: TGTGCCAGCAGTCCCGTACTGACACAGAACACTGAAGCTTTCTTT.

The chain uses TRBV6-6 and TRBJ1-5, with TRBD1 identical over 8 bases. The length of the CDR3 is 15 residues. Germline-derived CDR1 and CDR2 are MNHNY and SVGAGI (reference sequence). Trimming cost V 0 bases and J 3 bases; bases outside gene matches: 1. The CDR3, as DNA: TGTGCCAGCAGTTACTCGACAGGGGCCAATCAGCCCCAGCATTTT. It specifies CASSYSTGANQPQHF.

The rearrangement uses TRBV6-6 and TRBJ1-5; possible D gene TRBD1, 5 bases. The CDR3 spans 14 residues. Germline V CDR1 and CDR2: MNHNY, SVGAGI (reference sequence). Trimming left V 2 bases short and J 7 bases short, with 12 bases between. This CDR3 is CASSYGGTRQPQHF. For the CDR3, the DNA is TGTGCCAGCAGTTACGGGGGTACACGCCAGCCCCAGCATTTT.

The chain couples TRBV5-1 to TRBJ1-3, with D unresolved. The CDR3 totals 14 residues. The germline V gene has CDR1 SGHRS and CDR2 YFSETQ. V lost 0 bases to trimming and J lost 4 bases, with 8 bases between them. As DNA, the CDR3 is TGCGCCAGCAGCTTGGAGTGGGGAGGAAACACCATATATTTT. Translation: CASSLEWGGNTIYF.

J is TRBJ2-4 and V is TRBV30, with no clear D. In germline, CDR1 is GTSNPN, CDR2 SVGIG (reference sequence). Trimming took 6 bases from V and 1 from J, leaving 7 bases between them. CDR3 size: 12 residues. CDR3 region: CACRSAKNIQYF. CDR3 coding DNA: TGTGCCTGCAGGTCCGCCAAAAACATTCAGTACTTC.